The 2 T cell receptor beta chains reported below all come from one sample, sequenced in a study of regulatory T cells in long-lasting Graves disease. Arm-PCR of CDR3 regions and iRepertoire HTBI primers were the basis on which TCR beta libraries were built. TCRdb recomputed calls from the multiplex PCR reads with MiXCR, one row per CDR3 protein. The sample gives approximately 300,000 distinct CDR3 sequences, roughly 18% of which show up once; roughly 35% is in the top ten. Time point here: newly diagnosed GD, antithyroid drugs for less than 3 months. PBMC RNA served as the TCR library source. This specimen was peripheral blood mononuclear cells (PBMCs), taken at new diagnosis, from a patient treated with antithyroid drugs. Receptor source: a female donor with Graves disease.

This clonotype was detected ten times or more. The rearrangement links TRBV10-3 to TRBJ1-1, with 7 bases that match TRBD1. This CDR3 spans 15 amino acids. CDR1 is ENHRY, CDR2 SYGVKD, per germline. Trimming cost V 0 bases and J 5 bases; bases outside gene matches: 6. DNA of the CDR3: TGTGCCATCAGTGAGTCTAAAGGGGGCTTGACTGAAGCTTTCTTT. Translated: CAISESKGGLTEAFF.

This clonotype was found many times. The CDR3 bases are TGTGCCAGCAGTGAAGCAATGACGTATACGCAGTATTTT. Protein sequence: CASSEAMTYTQYF. V is TRBV6-2 or TRBV6-3 and J is TRBJ2-3; D is unclear. The CDR3 length is 13 residues. V was pared by 5 bases and J by 7 bases, with 13 bases between. Germline CDR1 MNHEY, CDR2 SVGEGT.